What follows are 9 T cell receptor beta chains derived from one specimen sequenced in a study of T cells after yellow fever vaccination. TCRdb used MiXCR to reprocess the 5' RACE reads, holding one entry per CDR3 protein. The data show some 300,000 distinct CDR3 sequences, 7.5% to 9.5% seen once. Here the sequenced sample was CD4+ T cells sorted from PBMCs, taken 5 days after the yellow fever booster vaccination. These receptors came from a man aged 18 to 29 who received the YFV17D yellow fever vaccine.

The genes are TRBV3-1 and TRBJ2-7; D may be TRBD2 (6 bases). Germline CDR1 LGHDT, CDR2 YNNKEL (reference sequence). V was cut by 4 bases and J by 6 bases, with 13 bases left in between. The CDR3 covers 13 residues. This CDR3 is CASSLRGSGEQYF. CDR3 bases: TGTGCCAGCAGCCTGCGGGGATCGGGCGAGCAGTACTTC.

The chain carries TRBV6-5 and TRBJ2-2; D gene uncertain. V lost 0 bases and J 7 bases, leaving 12 bases between the germline ends. The CDR3 covers 15 residues. From germline, CDR1 is MNHEY and CDR2 SVGAGI. The CDR3 DNA sequence: TGTGCCAGCAGTTACTCGTGGAATGGGGACGGGGAGCTGTTTTTT. It encodes CASSYSWNGDGELFF.

The table lists this clonotype with a few counts. The V and J genes are TRBV10-2 and TRBJ2-2; D is tentatively TRBD1 or TRBD2 (5 bases each). Germline V CDR1 and CDR2: WSHSY, SAAADI. Trimming took off 4 bases at V and 4 bases at J, with 10 bases between the two ends. The CDR3 has 14 residues. The DNA of the CDR3 is TGCGCCAGCAGTGCCGGGGACCGCACCGGGGAGCTGTTTTTT. Translation: CASSAGDRTGELFF.

This clonotype was seen ten or more times. The chain is built from TRBV6-1 and TRBJ2-3; D tentatively fits TRBD1 or TRBD2 (5 bases each). CDR3 length: 14 residues. Germline V gene lookup returns CDR1 MNHNS and CDR2 SASEGT. V was shortened by 6 bases and J by 4 bases, with 14 bases between the two germline ends. For the CDR3, the DNA is TGTGCCAGCAGGGTCGGGGCGGTAGCAGATACGCAGTATTTT. Encoded protein: CASRVGAVADTQYF.

This clonotype has at least ten counts. The rearrangement uses TRBV18 and TRBJ2-1; 12 bases are a match to TRBD1. V lost 4 bases to trimming and J lost 4 bases; unmatched junction nucleotides: 2. CDR3 length equals 15 residues. CDR1 is KGHSH and CDR2 is LQKENI in the germline V gene. CDR3 in DNA: TGTGCCAGCTCACTGGGACAGGGGGCATACAATGAGCAGTTCTTC. Translating gives CASSLGQGAYNEQFF.

The V and J genes are TRBV7-9 and TRBJ2-3; D possibly uses TRBD1 or TRBD2 (5 bases each). From germline, CDR1 is SEHNR and CDR2 FQNEAQ (reference sequence). Trimming shortened V by 0 bases and J by 7 bases, and 8 bases separated the two germline ends. The CDR3 is made up of 13 amino acids. CDR3 amino acids: CASSLAGVNTQYF. The CDR3, as DNA: TGTGCCAGCAGCTTAGCGGGGGTGAATACGCAGTATTTT.

This clonotype was observed a single time. V gene TRBV12-3 or TRBV12-4 combines with J gene TRBJ1-5; D is undetermined. The CDR3 is 13 residues long. V lost 5 bases to trimming and J lost 7 bases, with 12 bases between them. The CDR3 here is CASSPRKEQPQHF. The CDR3 nucleotides read TGTGCCAGCAGTCCCCGGAAGGAACAGCCCCAGCATTTT.

This clonotype was observed a handful of times. The chain couples TRBV20-1 to TRBJ2-1, with 12 bases identical to TRBD2. Per the germline V gene, CDR1 is DFQATT and CDR2 is SNEGSKA (reference sequence). Trimming cost V 1 base and J 8 bases; bases outside gene matches: 12. The CDR3 totals 17 residues. CDR3 protein: CSARVPPGLAGNDEQFF. CDR3 DNA: TGCAGTGCTAGAGTTCCCCCGGGACTAGCGGGTAACGATGAGCAGTTCTTC.

This clonotype was seen many times. This chain uses TRBV11-2 with TRBJ2-3; either TRBD1 or TRBD2 may fit D (5 bases each). Germline V gene data show CDR1 as SGHAT and CDR2 as FQNNGV. V lost 5 bases and J lost 0, with 12 bases in between. The CDR3 sequence is 15 residues long. The CDR3 spells CASSDRDLSTDTQYF. DNA of the CDR3: TGTGCCAGCAGCGACCGGGACCTAAGCACAGATACGCAGTATTTT.